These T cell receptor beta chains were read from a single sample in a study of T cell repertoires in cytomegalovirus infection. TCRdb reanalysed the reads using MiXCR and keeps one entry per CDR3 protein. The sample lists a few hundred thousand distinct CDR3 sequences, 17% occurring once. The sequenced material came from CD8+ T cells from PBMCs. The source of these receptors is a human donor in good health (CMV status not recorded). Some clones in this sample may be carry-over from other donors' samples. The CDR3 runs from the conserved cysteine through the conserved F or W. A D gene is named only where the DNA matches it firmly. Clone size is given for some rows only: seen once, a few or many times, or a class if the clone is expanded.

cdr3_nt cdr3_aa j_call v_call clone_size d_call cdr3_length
TGTGCCAGCAGCCCGTATTTATGGGATGGCGTCAATCAGCCCCAGCATTTT CASSPYLWDGVNQPQHF TRBJ1-5 TRBV7-8 many NA 17
TGTGCCAGTAGTTTCCCAGGGGACGGTCAGCCCCAGCATTTT CASSFPGDGQPQHF TRBJ1-5 TRBV19 few NA 14
TGCGCCAGCAGCTTGGTGGGCCTTAGTCCGAAGGGAGAGACCCAGTACTTC CASSLVGLSPKGETQYF TRBJ2-5 TRBV5-1 NA NA 17
TGTGCCAGCAGCGCGATACCCTACAATGAGCAGTTCTTC CASSAIPYNEQFF TRBJ2-1 TRBV9 few NA 13
TGTGCCAGCAGTTTCACAGGGTTGGATACGCAGTATTTT CASSFTGLDTQYF TRBJ2-3 TRBV28 few NA 13
TGTGCCAGCAGCCAAGATGGGGGCTACCTCGAACAGTACTTC CASSQDGGYLEQYF TRBJ2-7 TRBV3-1 once NA 14
TGTGCCAGTTCTGCGCCCGGTGCGGGGGAAGCTTTCTTT CASSAPGAGEAFF TRBJ1-1 TRBV27 NA NA 13
TGTGCCAGCAGCGAAGGGGGAGGGAGGAACACTGAAGCTTTCTTT CASSEGGGRNTEAFF TRBJ1-1 TRBV7-2 many NA 15
TGTGCCAGCAGCCCTGGGACAGCTGATCAGCCCCAGCATTTT CASSPGTADQPQHF TRBJ1-5 TRBV7-9 many TRBD1 14
TGCAGCGTTGTGGTCTCCTACGAGCAGTACTTC CSVVVSYEQYF TRBJ2-7 TRBV29-1 NA NA 11
TGTGCCAGCAGTGAGGGGTACCAAGAGACCCAGTACTTC CASSEGYQETQYF TRBJ2-5 TRBV7-8 many NA 13
TGTGCCAGCAGTTACGGACCTAATCCTTTTGATGAGCAGTTCTTC CASSYGPNPFDEQFF TRBJ2-1 TRBV6-5 many NA 15
TGTGCCAGCAGTTTATCCCCACACAATGAGCAGTTCTTC CASSLSPHNEQFF TRBJ2-1 TRBV27 NA NA 13
TGTGCCAGTAGTATATCTGAGAGGATCGTGGATGGCTACACCTTC CASSISERIVDGYTF TRBJ1-2 TRBV19 NA NA 15
TGTGCCAGCAGCTTATCGGACGGTAGCAATCAGCCCCAGCATTTT CASSLSDGSNQPQHF TRBJ1-5 TRBV7-2 many NA 15
TGTGCTAGCACCGGGACAGGGGTTTCACCCCTCCACTTT CASTGTGVSPLHF TRBJ1-6 TRBV12-5 few TRBD1 13
TGTGCCAGCAGCTTAAACGGGGGGGACAGCCCCTACGAGCAGTACTTC CASSLNGGDSPYEQYF TRBJ2-7 TRBV7-9 NA NA 16
TGTGCCAGCAGCGGGACAGGGGGCGGCTATGGCTACACCTTC CASSGTGGGYGYTF TRBJ1-2 TRBV7-2 many TRBD1 14
TGTGCCAGCAGTCGAAGCGGGGGGGCGCCCGATGAGCAGTTCTTC CASSRSGGAPDEQFF TRBJ2-1 TRBV6-5 few TRBD2 15
TGTGCCAGCAGCCTTCCCCCGGGACAGGGGGACCAAGAGACCCAGTACTTC CASSLPPGQGDQETQYF TRBJ2-5 TRBV7-9 NA TRBD1 17
TGTGCCAGCAGAAATCGGGAGTCCTACGAGCAGTACTTC CASRNRESYEQYF TRBJ2-7 TRBV7-2 many NA 13
TGTGCCAGCAGCTTAACAGAGTCCTACGAGCAGTACTTC CASSLTESYEQYF TRBJ2-7 TRBV7-9 NA NA 13
TGCAGCGTTGAAGACAGGGGGCCTACGAACACCGGGGAGCTGTTTTTT CSVEDRGPTNTGELFF TRBJ2-2 TRBV29-1 NA TRBD1 16
TGTGCCAGCAGCCCAGCGGGGGCTCCGATGTACGAGCAGTACTTC CASSPAGAPMYEQYF TRBJ2-7 TRBV28 NA TRBD2 15
TGTGCCAGCAGACTCGGGACAGCGACCTGGTACGAGCAGTACTTC CASRLGTATWYEQYF TRBJ2-7 TRBV12-3/TRBV12-4 NA TRBD1 15
TGTGCCTGCAGACAGTCGGGAAATCAGCCCCAGCATTTT CACRQSGNQPQHF TRBJ1-5 TRBV19 NA NA 13
TGTGCCAGTGGGGACGGATTGAACACTGAAGCTTTCTTT CASGDGLNTEAFF TRBJ1-1 TRBV19 NA NA 13